In its sample, the clone carrying this TCR beta chain was seen many times. The data were taken from a study of regulatory T cells in long-lasting Graves disease. Time point reported: persistent/refractory GD, antithyroid drugs over 5 years with positive TRAb. Extracted RNA from PBMCs served as the source of the TCR library. Construction of the TCR beta libraries employed iRepertoire HTBI primers in conjunction with Arm-PCR of CDR3 regions. Authors' analysis steps: Identification of gene segments yielded approximately 62 TRBV and about 14 TRBJ across samples. TCRdb passed the multiplex PCR reads through MiXCR, listing each CDR3 protein once. The V and J calls reflect TCRdb's pipeline rather than the authors' work. The repertoire has 350,000 to 500,000 distinct CDR3 sequences, over 20% of them found once; the top ten carry roughly an eighth. This TCR was recovered from a female donor with Graves disease. This specimen consisted of peripheral blood mononuclear cells (PBMCs), obtained when the disease was refractory, from a patient treated with antithyroid drugs.

CDR3 in amino acids: CASSPARAGANVLTF. The CDR3 coding sequence is TGTGCCAGCAGTCCCGCGAGGGCTGGGGCCAACGTCCTGACTTTC. This rearrangement joins TRBV28 to TRBJ2-6, with D maybe TRBD2 (5 bases). V dropped 5 bases and J dropped 2 bases, with 10 bases sitting between them. The CDR3 sequence is 15 residues long. Looked up from germline, CDR1 is MDHEN and CDR2 is SYDVKM.